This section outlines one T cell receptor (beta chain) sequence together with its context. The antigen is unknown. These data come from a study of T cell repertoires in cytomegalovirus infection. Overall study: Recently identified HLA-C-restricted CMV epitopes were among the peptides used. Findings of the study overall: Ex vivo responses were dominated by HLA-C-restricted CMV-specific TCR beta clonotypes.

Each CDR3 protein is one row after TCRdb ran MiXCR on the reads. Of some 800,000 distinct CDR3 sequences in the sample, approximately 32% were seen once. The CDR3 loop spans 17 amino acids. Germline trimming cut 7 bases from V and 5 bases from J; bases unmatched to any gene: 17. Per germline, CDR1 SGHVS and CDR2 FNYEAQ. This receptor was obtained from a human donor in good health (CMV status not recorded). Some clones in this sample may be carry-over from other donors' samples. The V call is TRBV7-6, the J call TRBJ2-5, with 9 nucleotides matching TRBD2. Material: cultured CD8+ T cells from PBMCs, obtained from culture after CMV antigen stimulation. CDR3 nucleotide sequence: TGTGCCAGCACTTCCCGACTTGCAGCTAGCGGGGACGAGACCCAGTACTTC. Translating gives CASTSRLAASGDETQYF.